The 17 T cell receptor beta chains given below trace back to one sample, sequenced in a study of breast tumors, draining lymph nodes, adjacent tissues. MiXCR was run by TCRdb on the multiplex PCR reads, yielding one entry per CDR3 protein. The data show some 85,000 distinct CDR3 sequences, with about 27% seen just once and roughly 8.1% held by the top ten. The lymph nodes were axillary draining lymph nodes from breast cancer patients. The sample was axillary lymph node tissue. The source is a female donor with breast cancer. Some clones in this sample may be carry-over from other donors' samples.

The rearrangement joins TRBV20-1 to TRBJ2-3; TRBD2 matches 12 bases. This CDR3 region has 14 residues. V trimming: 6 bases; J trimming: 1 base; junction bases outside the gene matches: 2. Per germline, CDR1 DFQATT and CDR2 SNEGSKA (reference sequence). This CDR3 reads CSAASGGGTDTQYF. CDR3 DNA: TGCAGTGCAGCTAGCGGGGGGGGCACAGATACGCAGTATTTT.

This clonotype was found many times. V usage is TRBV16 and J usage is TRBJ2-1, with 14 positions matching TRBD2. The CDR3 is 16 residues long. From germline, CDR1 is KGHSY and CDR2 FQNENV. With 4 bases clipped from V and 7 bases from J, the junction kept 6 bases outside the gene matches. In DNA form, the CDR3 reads TGTGCCAGCAGCCGCATGGGACTAGCGGGAGTGAATGAGCAGTTCTTC. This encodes CASSRMGLAGVNEQFF.

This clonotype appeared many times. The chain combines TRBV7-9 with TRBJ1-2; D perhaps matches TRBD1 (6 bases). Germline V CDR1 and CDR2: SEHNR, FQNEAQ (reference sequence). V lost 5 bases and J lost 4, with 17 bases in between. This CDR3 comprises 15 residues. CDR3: CASSPGAVYGYGYTF. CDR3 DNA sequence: TGTGCCAGCAGCCCAGGGGCAGTTTACGGCTATGGCTACACCTTC.

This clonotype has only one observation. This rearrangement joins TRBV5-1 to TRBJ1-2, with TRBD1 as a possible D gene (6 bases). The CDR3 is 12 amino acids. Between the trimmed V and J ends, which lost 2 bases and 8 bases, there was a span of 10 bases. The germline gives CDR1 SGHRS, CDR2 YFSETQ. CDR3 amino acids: CASSLQGGGYTF. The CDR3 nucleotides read TGCGCCAGCAGCTTACAGGGCGGGGGCTACACCTTC.

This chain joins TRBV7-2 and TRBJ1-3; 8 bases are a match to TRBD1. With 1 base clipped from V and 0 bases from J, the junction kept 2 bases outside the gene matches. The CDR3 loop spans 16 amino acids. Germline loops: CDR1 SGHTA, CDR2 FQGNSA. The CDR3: CASSLGTGSSGNTIYF. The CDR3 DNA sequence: TGTGCCAGCAGCTTAGGGACAGGGAGCTCTGGAAACACCATATATTTT.

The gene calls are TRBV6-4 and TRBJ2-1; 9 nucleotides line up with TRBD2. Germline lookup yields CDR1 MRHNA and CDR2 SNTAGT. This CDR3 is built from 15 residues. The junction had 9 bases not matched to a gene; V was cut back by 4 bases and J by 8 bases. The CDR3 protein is CASSVAGGAIDEQFF. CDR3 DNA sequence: TGTGCCAGCAGTGTGGCGGGAGGGGCTATAGATGAGCAGTTCTTC.

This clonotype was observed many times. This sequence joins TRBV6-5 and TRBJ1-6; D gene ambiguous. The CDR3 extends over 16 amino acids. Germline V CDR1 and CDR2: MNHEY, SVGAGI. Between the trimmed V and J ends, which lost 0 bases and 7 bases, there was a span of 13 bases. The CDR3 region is CASSYSRREPNSPLHF. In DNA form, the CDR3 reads TGTGCCAGCAGTTACTCGAGACGGGAACCGAATTCACCCCTCCACTTT.

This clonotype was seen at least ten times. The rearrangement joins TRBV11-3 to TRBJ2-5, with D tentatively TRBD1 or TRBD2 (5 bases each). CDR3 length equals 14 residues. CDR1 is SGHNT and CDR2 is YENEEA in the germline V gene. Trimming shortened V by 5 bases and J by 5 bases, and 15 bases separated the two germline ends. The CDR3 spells CASSPPGREETQYF. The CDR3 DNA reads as TGTGCCAGCAGCCCTCCGGGCAGGGAGGAGACCCAGTACTTC.

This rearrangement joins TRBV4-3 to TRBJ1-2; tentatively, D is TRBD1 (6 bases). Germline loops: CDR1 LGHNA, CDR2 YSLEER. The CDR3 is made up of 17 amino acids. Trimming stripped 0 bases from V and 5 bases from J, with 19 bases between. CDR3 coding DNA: TGCGCCAGCAGCCAAGATGTAGCGGGACACTCAATTTATGGCTACACCTTC. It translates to CASSQDVAGHSIYGYTF.

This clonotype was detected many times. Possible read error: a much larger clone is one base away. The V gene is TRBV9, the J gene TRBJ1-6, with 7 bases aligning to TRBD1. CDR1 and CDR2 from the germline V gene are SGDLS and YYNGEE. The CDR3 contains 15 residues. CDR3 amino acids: CASSVGGDSGSPPHF. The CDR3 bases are TGTGCCAGCAGCGTAGGCGGGGACAGTGGATCACCCCCCCACTTT.

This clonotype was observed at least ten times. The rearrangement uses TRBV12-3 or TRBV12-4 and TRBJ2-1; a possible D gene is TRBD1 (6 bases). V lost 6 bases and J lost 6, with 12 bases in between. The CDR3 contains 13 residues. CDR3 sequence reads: CASRNRTANEQFF. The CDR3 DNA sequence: TGTGCCAGCAGAAATAGGACAGCCAATGAGCAGTTCTTC.

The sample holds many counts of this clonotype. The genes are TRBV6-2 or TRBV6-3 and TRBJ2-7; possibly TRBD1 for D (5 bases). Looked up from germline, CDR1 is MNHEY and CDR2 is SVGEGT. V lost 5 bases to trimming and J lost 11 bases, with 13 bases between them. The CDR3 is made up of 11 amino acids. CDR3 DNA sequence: TGTGCCAGCAGTCAGAGACAGTTAGAGTACTTC. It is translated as CASSQRQLEYF.

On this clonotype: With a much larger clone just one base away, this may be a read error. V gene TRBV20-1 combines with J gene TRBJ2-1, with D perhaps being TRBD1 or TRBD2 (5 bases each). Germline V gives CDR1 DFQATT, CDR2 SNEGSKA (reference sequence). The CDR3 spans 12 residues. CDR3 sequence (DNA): TGCAGTGCTAGAGAGGGGGTGGGTGAGCCGTTCTTC. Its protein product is CSAREGVGEPFF.

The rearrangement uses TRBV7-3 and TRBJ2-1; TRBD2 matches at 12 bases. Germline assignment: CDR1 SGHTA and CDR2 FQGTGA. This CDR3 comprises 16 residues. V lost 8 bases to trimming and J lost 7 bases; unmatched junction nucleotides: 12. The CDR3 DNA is TGTGCCAGCCTCTTAGGGACTAGCGGGCAAGGGAATGAGCAGTTCTTC. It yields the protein CASLLGTSGQGNEQFF.

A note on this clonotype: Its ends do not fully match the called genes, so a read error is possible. In DNA, the CDR3 is TGTGCCAGCAGCAACACAGGGGATAGTAGTGGCTACTCCTTC. Its protein is CASSNTGDSSGYSF. The genes are TRBV9 and TRBJ1-2; 7 nucleotides line up with TRBD1. Germline V lookup: CDR1 SGDLS, CDR2 YYNGEE. The CDR3 length is 14 residues.

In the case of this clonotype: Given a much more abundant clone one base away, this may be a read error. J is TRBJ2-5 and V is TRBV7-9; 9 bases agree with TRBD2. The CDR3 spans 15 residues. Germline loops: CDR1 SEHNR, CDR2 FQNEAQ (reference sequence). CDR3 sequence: CASSLPAGGGETQHF. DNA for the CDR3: TGTGCCAGCAGCTTACCAGCGGGAGGAGGAGAGACCCAGCACTTC.

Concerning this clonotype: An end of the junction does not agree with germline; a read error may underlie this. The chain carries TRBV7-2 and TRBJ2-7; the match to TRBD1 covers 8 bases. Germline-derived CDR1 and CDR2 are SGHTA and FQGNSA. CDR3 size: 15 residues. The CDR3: CASSQGTGFAYEQHF. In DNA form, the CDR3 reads TGTGCCAGCAGCCAAGGGACAGGTTTTGCCTACGAGCAGCACTTC.